Listed here are 2 T cell receptor beta chains from one sample, sequenced in a study of T cells in Graves' hyperthyroidism and ophthalmopathy. What was amplified from RNA transcripts were TCR beta CDR3 regions. RT-PCR in the first round (using the HTBI primer set) targeted the TCR CDR3. TCRdb fed the multiplex PCR reads into MiXCR, producing one record per CDR3 protein. Here the sample spans 40,000 to 55,000 distinct CDR3 sequences, over 45% being singletons. The sequenced sample consisted of peripheral blood or thyroid tissue (not recorded which). These receptors were obtained from a woman in her forties or fifties with Graves' hyperthyroidism.

This chain uses TRBV20-1 with TRBJ2-5; TRBD2 matches 15 bases. The germline V gene encodes CDR1 DFQATT and CDR2 SNEGSKA (reference sequence). V gave up 5 bases and J gave up 3 bases; unmatched junction bases: 7. The CDR3 is made up of 16 amino acids. This chain's CDR3 is CSAGGLAGGPEETQYF. CDR3 bases: TGCAGTGCTGGAGGACTAGCGGGAGGGCCGGAAGAGACCCAGTACTTC.

This clonotype was detected once. The CDR3 DNA sequence: TGTGCCAGCAGCAAGCGGGAGAGGTACTTC. Its translation is CASSKRERYF. This chain joins TRBV7-9 and TRBJ2-7; 8 bases line up with TRBD2. CDR1 and CDR2 (germline): SEHNR, FQNEAQ (reference sequence). V shed 5 bases and J 12 bases; nucleotides not matched to a gene: 3. The CDR3 runs 10 residues. Based on the CDR3 plus reference TRBV7-9 and TRBJ2-7, the full variable domain is DTGVSQNPRHKITKRGQNVTFRCDPISEHNRLYWYRQTLGQGPEFLTYFQNEAQLEKSRLLSDRFSAERPKGSFSTLEIQRTEQGDSAMYLCASSKRERYFGPGTRLTVT.